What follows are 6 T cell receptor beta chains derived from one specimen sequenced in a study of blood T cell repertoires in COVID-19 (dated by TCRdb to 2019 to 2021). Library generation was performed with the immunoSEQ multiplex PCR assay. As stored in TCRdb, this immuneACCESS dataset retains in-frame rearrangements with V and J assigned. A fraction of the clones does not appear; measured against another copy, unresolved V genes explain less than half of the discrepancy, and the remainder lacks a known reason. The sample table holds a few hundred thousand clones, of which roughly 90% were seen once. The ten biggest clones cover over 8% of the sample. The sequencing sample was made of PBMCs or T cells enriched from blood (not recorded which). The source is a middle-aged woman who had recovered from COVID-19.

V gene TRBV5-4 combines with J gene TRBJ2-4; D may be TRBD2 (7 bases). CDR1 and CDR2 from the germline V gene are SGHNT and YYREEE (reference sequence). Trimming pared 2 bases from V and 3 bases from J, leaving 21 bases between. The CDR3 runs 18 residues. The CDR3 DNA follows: TGTGCCAGCAGCTTTAGTCTAGCGAGGGGGGGGAGCAAAAACATTCAGTACTTC. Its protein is CASSFSLARGGSKNIQYF.

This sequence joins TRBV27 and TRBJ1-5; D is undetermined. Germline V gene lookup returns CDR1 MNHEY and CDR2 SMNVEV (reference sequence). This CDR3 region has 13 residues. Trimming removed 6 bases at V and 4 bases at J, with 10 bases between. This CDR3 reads CASSLRLNQPQHF. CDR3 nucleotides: TGTGCCAGCAGCCTTCGTTTAAATCAGCCCCAGCATTTT.

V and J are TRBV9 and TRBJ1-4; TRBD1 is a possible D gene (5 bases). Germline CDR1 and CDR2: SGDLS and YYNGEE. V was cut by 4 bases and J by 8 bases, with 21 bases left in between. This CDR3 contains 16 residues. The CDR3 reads CASSPEGVVRREKLFF. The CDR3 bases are TGTGCCAGCAGCCCAGAAGGGGTAGTTCGGCGGGAAAAACTGTTTTTT. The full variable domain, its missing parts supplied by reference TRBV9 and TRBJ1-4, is DSGVTQTPKHLITATGQRVTLRCSPRSGDLSVYWYQQSLDQGLQFLIQYYNGEERAKGNILERFSAQQFPDLHSELNLSSLELGDSALYFCASSPEGVVRREKLFFGSGTQLSVL.

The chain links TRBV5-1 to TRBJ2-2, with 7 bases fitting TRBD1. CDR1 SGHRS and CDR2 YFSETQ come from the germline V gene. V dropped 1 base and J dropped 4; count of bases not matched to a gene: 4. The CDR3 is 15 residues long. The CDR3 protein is CASSLNPGGTGELFF. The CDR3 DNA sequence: TGCGCCAGCAGCTTGAATCCAGGGGGCACCGGGGAGCTGTTTTTT. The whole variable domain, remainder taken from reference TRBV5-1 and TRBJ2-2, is KAGVTQTPRYLIKTRGQQVTLSCSPISGHRSVSWYQQTPGQGLQFLFEYFSETQRNKGNFPGRFSGRQFSNSRSEMNVSTLELGDSALYLCASSLNPGGTGELFFGEGSRLTVL.

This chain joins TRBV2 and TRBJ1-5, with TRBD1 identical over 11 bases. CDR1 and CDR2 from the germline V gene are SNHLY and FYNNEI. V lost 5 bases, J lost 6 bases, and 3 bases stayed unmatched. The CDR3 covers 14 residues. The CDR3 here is CASSMGTGGQPQHF. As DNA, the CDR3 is TGTGCCAGCAGTATGGGGACAGGGGGTCAGCCCCAGCATTTT.

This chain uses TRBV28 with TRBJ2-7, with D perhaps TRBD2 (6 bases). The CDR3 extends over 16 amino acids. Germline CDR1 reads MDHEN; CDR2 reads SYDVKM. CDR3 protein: CSSSSLWTIATYEQYF. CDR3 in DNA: TGTTCATCCTCGAGTTTATGGACTATCGCAACCTACGAGCAGTACTTC.